The table lists the clone carrying this T cell receptor beta chain with a few counts. Its matching antigen is unknown. Germline CDR1 is SGDLS and CDR2 is YYNGEE. The CDR3 runs 14 residues. Trimming at V came to 5 bases and at J to 6 bases, leaving 7 bases not matched to a gene. This specimen belongs to a study of T cell repertoires in cytomegalovirus infection. As for the study in general: Signatures in public TCR beta sequences pointed to both CMV infection and matching HLA type. General study findings and limits: Cumulative frequency (of public TCR beta family members) identified carriers of CMV plus the relevant HLA. The response measured ex vivo was dominated by TCR beta clonotypes (HLA-C-restricted and CMV-specific).

Each CDR3 protein gets one entry after TCRdb re-called the reads with MiXCR. The sample has about 920,000 distinct CDR3 sequences, approximately 30% seen once. The input for sequencing was cultured CD8+ T cells from PBMCs, taken from culture after CMV antigen stimulation. The V call is TRBV9, the J call TRBJ2-2; 7 bases are a match to TRBD2. The TCR was taken from a human donor in good health (CMV status not recorded). Some clones in this sample may be carry-over from other donors' samples. CDR3 in amino acids: CASSSSGGSGELFF. In DNA, the CDR3 is TGTGCCAGCAGTTCATCCGGGGGGTCCGGGGAGCTGTTTTTT.